In its sample, the clone carrying this T cell receptor beta chain is medium-sized. Its antigen is undetermined. The record originates from a study of spatial heterogeneity in lung cancer. The study, taken as a whole, reports: Counts of expanded intratumoral alpha and beta TCRs tracked tumor mutation counts.

The CDR3 covers 13 residues. CDR1 SGHTA and CDR2 FQGTGA come from the germline V gene. V lost 4 bases, J lost 4 bases, and 10 bases lay in between. Time point of the sample: sample taken at primary tumor resection. The donors were about 72 patients with non-small cell lung cancer that was early-stage and untreated. The input material, whole RNA from tumor, nontumor lung or frozen PBMC, was sequenced unsorted. TCRdb reanalysed the 5' RACE reads using MiXCR and keeps one entry per CDR3 protein. The sample has roughly 4,000 distinct CDR3 sequences, 4.5% to 6.5% seen once; the top ten hold about a third. The chain is built from TRBV7-3 and TRBJ1-1; the D is unclear. Source: lung tumor tissue, taken at surgery. The origin of this receptor is a female donor with early-stage non-small cell lung cancer. CDR3 DNA sequence: TGTGCCAGCAGCTCCCACTCGGGCACTGAAGCTTTCTTT. Protein sequence: CASSSHSGTEAFF.